This TCR beta chain is drawn from a study of blood T cell repertoires in COVID-19. Overall study: The samples span acute and convalescent COVID-19 from the United States, Italy and Spain.

This clone was seen only once. CDR1 and CDR2 from the germline V gene are MDHEN and SYDVKM. V lost 4 bases and J lost 4; bases outside the gene matches: 5. This CDR3 is 14 amino acids long. In the original processing: For nucleated cells, counts were estimated from reference gene primer amplification. The protocol was immunoSEQ multiplex PCR, while the TCRdb copy is restricted to in-frame clones and leaves out a portion. The DNA was the basis for D and trimming; V, J and clone size are from that table. The repertoire holds some 310,000 clones, with around 90% as singletons. Sequenced: peripheral blood. The V gene is TRBV28, the J gene TRBJ1-2, with 8 nucleotides matching TRBD1. The sequence derives from a man aged 50 to 60 with active or convalescent COVID-19. The CDR3 region is CASSSAGGTYGYTF. The CDR3 region has the DNA TGTGCCAGCAGTTCGGCAGGGGGCACCTATGGCTACACCTTC.